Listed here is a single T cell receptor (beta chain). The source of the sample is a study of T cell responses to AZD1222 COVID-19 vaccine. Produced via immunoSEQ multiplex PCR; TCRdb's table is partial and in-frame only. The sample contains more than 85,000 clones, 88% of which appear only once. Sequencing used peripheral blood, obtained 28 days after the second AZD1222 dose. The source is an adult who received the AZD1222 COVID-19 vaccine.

In DNA form, the CDR3 reads TGCGCCAGCAGTCCCGGGACAGGGGTTTCCGGGGAGCTGTTTTTT. It encodes CASSPGTGVSGELFF. The V call is TRBV5-1, the J call TRBJ2-2, with 10 bases aligning to TRBD1. The CDR3 is 15 amino acids. Germline trimming cut 5 bases from V and 6 bases from J; bases unmatched to any gene: 7. CDR1 is SGHRS, CDR2 YFSETQ, per germline. The full variable domain, rest sourced from reference TRBV5-1 and TRBJ2-2, is KAGVTQTPRYLIKTRGQQVTLSCSPISGHRSVSWYQQTPGQGLQFLFEYFSETQRNKGNFPGRFSGRQFSNSRSEMNVSTLELGDSALYLCASSPGTGVSGELFFGEGSRLTVL.